The 21 T cell receptor beta chains given below trace back to one sample, sequenced in a study of neurological immune-mediated disorders. TCRdb processed the 5' RACE reads anew with MiXCR; each CDR3 protein has one entry. This repertoire shows 20,000 to 25,000 distinct CDR3 sequences, roughly 6.2% found once; its top ten account for 40% to 45%. Specimen: CD8+ T cells from blood. The receptors were sampled from a man aged 18 to 30 in good health.

This clonotype is a singleton in its sample. The V call is TRBV19, the J call TRBJ1-5; 9 bases line up with TRBD1. Trimming removed 3 bases from V and 4 bases from J; junction bases left unmatched: 4. Germline CDR1 LNHDA, CDR2 SQIVND (reference sequence). The CDR3 is 15 amino acids. The CDR3 sequence is CASSIRDRENQPQHF. The CDR3 nucleotides read TGTGCCAGTAGTATCCGGGACAGGGAAAATCAGCCCCAGCATTTT. Complete variable domain (other parts from reference TRBV19 and TRBJ1-5): DGGITQSPKYLFRKEGQNVTLSCEQNLNHDAMYWYRQDPGQGLRLIYYSQIVNDFQKGDIAEGYSVSREKKESFPLTVTSAQKNPTAFYLCASSIRDRENQPQHFGDGTRLSIL.

This clonotype has a count of ten or more. The CDR3 DNA reads TGCAGCGTTGAAGGGGTCTGGGAATCAGATACGCAGTATTTT. This encodes CSVEGVWESDTQYF. This chain joins TRBV29-1 and TRBJ2-3; no firm D call. This CDR3 region has 14 residues. Between the trimmed V and J ends, which lost 1 base and 4 bases, there was a span of 12 bases. Germline V gives CDR1 SQVTM, CDR2 ANQGSEA.

This clonotype was detected many times. The chain is built from TRBV6-1 and TRBJ2-1; TRBD2 matches at 12 bases. In germline, CDR1 is MNHNS, CDR2 SASEGT. The CDR3 runs to 15 residues. With V trimmed by 6 bases and J by 4 bases, 4 bases remained unmatched. CDR3 sequence (DNA): TGTGCCAGCAGCCAACTAGCGGGGGGATACAATGAGCAGTTCTTC. Translating it yields CASSQLAGGYNEQFF.

This clonotype was detected ten times or more. The chain links TRBV11-2 to TRBJ2-1; the match to TRBD1 covers 7 bases. Germline V gives CDR1 SGHAT, CDR2 FQNNGV. V dropped 3 bases and J dropped 8; count of bases not matched to a gene: 1. The CDR3 length is 12 residues. In DNA form, the CDR3 reads TGTGCCAGCAGCTTTACAGGGGATGAGCAGTTCTTC. Translation gives CASSFTGDEQFF.

This clonotype was seen at least ten times. In DNA form, the CDR3 reads TGCAGCGTTGAAGTCGCGAGAGCTAACTATGGCTACACCTTC. This sequence encodes CSVEVARANYGYTF. The chain has TRBV29-1 and TRBJ1-2; no definite D call. The CDR3 is 14 amino acids. Germline lookup yields CDR1 SQVTM and CDR2 ANQGSEA. V shed 1 base and J shed 0 bases, with 9 bases lying between them. Drawing the rest from reference TRBV29-1 and TRBJ1-2, the complete variable domain is SAVISQKPSRDICQRGTSLTIQCQVDSQVTMMFWYRQQPGQSLTLIATANQGSEATYESGFVIDKFPISRPNLTFSTLTVSNMSPEDSSIYLCSVEVARANYGYTFGSGTRLTVV.

The sample holds many counts of this clonotype. The chain carries TRBV5-6 and TRBJ1-6; possibly TRBD1 for D (5 bases). The CDR3 has 12 amino acids. Trimming shortened V by 6 bases and J by 11 bases, and 12 bases separated the two germline ends. Germline lookup yields CDR1 SGHDT and CDR2 YYEEEE. CDR3 sequence reads: CASTWGGAPLHF. The DNA of the CDR3 is TGTGCCAGCACCTGGGGGGGGGCACCCCTCCACTTT.

This clonotype was counted ten times or more. This chain connects TRBV7-9 to TRBJ1-1; D call uncertain. The V and J ends lost 5 bases and 1 base respectively, with 8 bases between them. This CDR3 is built from 13 residues. CDR1 and CDR2 from the germline V gene are SEHNR and FQNEAQ (reference sequence). DNA for the CDR3: TGTGCCAGCAGCCACTGGGGGAACACTGAAGCTTTCTTT. Translation gives CASSHWGNTEAFF.

The V gene is TRBV29-1, the J gene TRBJ2-6, with TRBD1 as a possible D gene (5 bases). From germline, CDR1 is SQVTM and CDR2 ANQGSEA. V lost 3 bases to trimming and J lost 1 base, with 7 bases between them. The CDR3 runs 14 residues. The CDR3 loop is CSVDQGSGANVLTF. DNA for the CDR3: TGCAGCGTTGATCAGGGATCTGGGGCCAACGTCCTGACTTTC.

At least ten counts were recorded for this clonotype. This rearrangement joins TRBV25-1 to TRBJ2-1; 14 bases line up with TRBD2. This CDR3 has 16 amino acids. The trim removed 4 bases at V and 4 bases at J, leaving 3 bases unmatched. Looked up from germline, CDR1 is MGHDK and CDR2 is SYGVNS. In DNA, the CDR3 is TGTGCCAGCAGTGGGACTAGCGGGGGGATATACAATGAGCAGTTCTTC. Encoded protein: CASSGTSGGIYNEQFF.

In this sample, this clonotype turned up many times. V gene TRBV5-1 combines with J gene TRBJ1-3, with D maybe TRBD1 (5 bases). Looked up from germline, CDR1 is SGHRS and CDR2 is YFSETQ. CDR3 length: 15 amino acids. Trimming removed 4 bases from V and 0 bases from J, with 11 bases in between. Written as DNA, the CDR3 is TGCGCCAGCAGCCCCGGGGACCTCTCTGGAAACACCATATATTTT. It translates to CASSPGDLSGNTIYF.

This clonotype was recorded many times. Here the CDR3 reads CSARGTENTEAFF. As DNA, the CDR3 is TGCAGTGCTAGGGGGACAGAGAACACTGAAGCTTTCTTT. This chain uses TRBV20-1 with TRBJ1-1, with 7 nucleotides matching TRBD1. The CDR3 spans 13 residues. V was pared by 3 bases and J by 1 base, with 2 bases of the junction left unmatched. The V gene's germline CDR1 is DFQATT and CDR2 SNEGSKA (reference sequence).

This clonotype was counted many times. The chain uses TRBV5-1 and TRBJ1-1, with unresolved D. V was trimmed by 3 bases and J by 1 base, leaving 7 bases between them. The length of the CDR3 is 13 residues. CDR1 is SGHRS and CDR2 is YFSETQ in the germline V gene. CDR3 residues: CASSWRANTEAFF. CDR3 DNA: TGCGCCAGCAGCTGGCGGGCGAACACTGAAGCTTTCTTT.

This clonotype was seen ten or more times. J is TRBJ1-1 and V is TRBV12-3 or TRBV12-4; 9 positions match TRBD1. CDR3 length: 24 residues. The ends lost 4 bases at V and 0 bases at J; junction bases unmatched: 30. The CDR3 reads CASSSPFPETPGQGDLFMNTEAFF. The CDR3 bases are TGTGCCAGCAGTTCCCCTTTTCCCGAAACTCCGGGACAGGGTGATTTATTCATGAACACTGAAGCTTTCTTT.

This clonotype was seen ten or more times. The V call is TRBV6-5, the J call TRBJ2-1; 8 bases align to TRBD2. Trimming at V came to 5 bases and at J to 10 bases, leaving 13 bases not matched to a gene. The CDR3 is made up of 15 amino acids. Per germline, CDR1 MNHEY and CDR2 SVGAGI. The CDR3 here is CASSASGGVVEEQFF. CDR3 nucleotides: TGTGCCAGCAGTGCGTCCGGGGGGGTGGTAGAGGAGCAGTTCTTC.

This clonotype was seen at least ten times. The chain recombines TRBV28 with TRBJ2-5; 8 nucleotides line up with TRBD2. The J segment lost 10 bases and the V segment lost 2 bases, leaving 9 bases of the junction unmatched. Germline CDR1 is MDHEN and CDR2 is SYDVKM. This CDR3 is 14 amino acids long. The CDR3 sequence: CASSLVGLALVQYF. In DNA, the CDR3 is TGTGCCAGCAGTTTAGTAGGACTAGCTTTGGTCCAGTACTTC.

In this sample, this clonotype turned up many times. The DNA of the CDR3 is TGTGCCAGCAGCCAAGATCGACGGGGGGCGGGTTTGACAGATACGCAGTATTTT. It yields the protein CASSQDRRGAGLTDTQYF. V is TRBV4-2 and J is TRBJ2-3; a possible D gene is TRBD2 (7 bases). Germline loops: CDR1 LGHNA, CDR2 YNFKEQ. The CDR3 sequence is 18 residues long. V lost 0 bases, J lost 3 bases, and 19 bases lay in between.

This clonotype was seen many times. V gene TRBV6-5 combines with J gene TRBJ2-2; TRBD1 agrees at 9 bases. Per germline, CDR1 MNHEY and CDR2 SVGAGI. J gave up 6 bases and V 2 bases, and 1 base lay outside the gene matches. This CDR3 has 14 residues. CDR3 sequence reads: CASSYGTGSGELFF. CDR3 coding DNA: TGTGCCAGCAGTTACGGGACAGGGTCCGGGGAGCTGTTTTTT.

At least ten counts were recorded for this clonotype. This sequence joins TRBV20-1 and TRBJ2-3, with TRBD2 matching over 16 bases. The CDR3 covers 17 residues. V dropped 3 bases and J dropped 6; count of bases not matched to a gene: 9. Germline V gives CDR1 DFQATT, CDR2 SNEGSKA (reference sequence). This chain's CDR3 is CSARPGTSGGVMDTQYF. In DNA form, the CDR3 reads TGCAGTGCTAGGCCCGGGACTAGCGGGGGGGTAATGGATACGCAGTATTTT.

This clonotype was picked up many times. The chain joins TRBV12-3 or TRBV12-4 to TRBJ2-1; the D is unclear. The V end lost 1 base, the J end lost 1 base, and 2 bases lay between the germline ends. This CDR3 comprises 13 residues. The CDR3 nucleotides are TGTGCCAGCAGTTTAGGGTCCTACAATGAGCAGTTCTTC. Its protein product is CASSLGSYNEQFF.

This clonotype was observed many times. A much larger clone sits a single nucleotide away, making a read error possible. This chain connects TRBV7-8 to TRBJ2-3; 8 nucleotides align to TRBD2. This CDR3 spans 15 amino acids. Germline loops: CDR1 SGHVS, CDR2 FQNEAQ. CDR3 residues: CVSSLAGYSTDTQYF. The CDR3 DNA reads TGTGTCAGCAGCTTAGCGGGGTATAGCACAGATACGCAGTATTTT.

In its sample, this clonotype was seen many times. The rearrangement links TRBV27 to TRBJ1-1; D may be TRBD1 (5 bases). Between the trimmed V and J ends, which lost 4 bases and 1 base, there was a span of 10 bases. Germline-derived CDR1 and CDR2 are MNHEY and SMNVEV (reference sequence). CDR3 length: 14 residues. Written as DNA, the CDR3 is TGTGCCAGCAGTTGGGGGAAAGGGAACACTGAAGCTTTCTTT. Its translation is CASSWGKGNTEAFF.